Listed below are T cell receptor beta chains from one sample, sequenced in a study of T cells in Graves' hyperthyroidism and ophthalmopathy. TCRdb reanalysed the multiplex PCR reads using MiXCR and keeps one entry per CDR3 protein. The sample consists of 550,000 to 700,000 distinct CDR3 sequences, roughly 46% of them appearing once. The sample was peripheral blood or thyroid tissue (not recorded which). Every receptor here comes from an adult woman with Graves' disease, either hyperthyroidism or ophthalmopathy (not recorded which). The CDR3 runs from the conserved cysteine through the conserved F or W. D genes are given only for firm matches. Some rows mark clone size as missing; the rest say once, few, many or name a class of expanded clone.

>TRBJ1-6|TRBD1|NA|TRBV20-1
TGCAGTGCGAATTGGGACAGGTATGGGGGTTCACCCCTCCACTTT
CSANWDRYGGSPLHF
>TRBJ1-2|TRBD1|few|TRBV27
TGTGCCAGCAGTTTAAAGGGACAGGGGTACTATGGCTACACCTTC
CASSLKGQGYYGYTF
>TRBJ1-5|TRBD1|NA|TRBV13
TGTGCCAGCAGCTCCTGGACAGGACAGCCCCAGCATTTT
CASSSWTGQPQHF
>TRBJ1-1|TRBD1|NA|TRBV7-2
TGTGCCAGCAGCTTCCTAGACAGGGTTTCGAACACTGAAGCTTTCTTT
CASSFLDRVSNTEAFF
>TRBJ2-7|TRBD2|NA|TRBV3-1
TGTGCCAGCAGCCAAGTAGGACTAGCGGGCCCTTCGTCGGGGGAGCAGTACTTC
CASSQVGLAGPSSGEQYF
>TRBJ2-5|NA|NA|TRBV2
TGTGCCAGCAGTGATAAGATCCAGTACTTC
CASSDKIQYF
>TRBJ1-6|TRBD1|NA|TRBV11-2
TGTGCCAGCAGCGTAGGTGACAGGGCTTCACCCCTCCACTTT
CASSVGDRASPLHF
>TRBJ1-1|NA|NA|TRBV15
TGTGCCGCCAGCAGCGCCGGGATGGGGAGAACTGAAGCTTTCTTT
CAASSAGMGRTEAFF
>TRBJ2-5|TRBD2|NA|TRBV7-2
TGTGCCAGCAGACCGGGGACTAGCTCGACCCAGTACTTC
CASRPGTSSTQYF
>TRBJ1-1|NA|once|TRBV19
TGTGCCAGTAGTAACCGGACGGGTAAGAACACTGAAGCTTTCTTT
CASSNRTGKNTEAFF
>TRBJ1-1|NA|once|TRBV11-2
TGTGCCAGCAGCCCCCGGGGCGCTGAAGCTTTCTTT
CASSPRGAEAFF